This entry lists 18 T cell receptor beta chains sequenced from one sample in a study of breast tumors, draining lymph nodes, adjacent tissues. The lymph nodes were axillary draining lymph nodes from breast cancer patients. Via MiXCR, TCRdb re-called the multiplex PCR reads, giving one row per CDR3 protein. The data contain 200,000 to 250,000 distinct CDR3 sequences, 34% of them singletons. What was sequenced was axillary lymph node tissue. These receptors were obtained from a female donor with breast cancer. Some clones in this sample may be carry-over from other donors' samples.

This clonotype was recorded once. The rearrangement uses TRBV2 and TRBJ2-7, with TRBD1 identical over 9 bases. After removal of 8 bases from V and 6 bases from J, the junction contained 17 bases not matched to a gene. CDR1 is SNHLY, CDR2 FYNNEI, per germline. This CDR3 region has 16 residues. CDR3 DNA sequence: TGTGCCAGCTCACCGGTGGAAGGGACAGGGTTTTCCGAGCAGTACTTC. Protein: CASSPVEGTGFSEQYF.

At least ten counts were recorded for this clonotype. The genes are TRBV29-1 and TRBJ2-7; possible D gene TRBD2, 5 bases. The V and J ends lost 0 bases and 5 bases respectively, with 8 bases between them. CDR3 length: 12 amino acids. Germline CDR1 and CDR2: SQVTM and ANQGSEA. The CDR3 sequence is CSVEDPGDEQYF. CDR3 DNA: TGCAGCGTTGAAGATCCCGGGGACGAGCAGTACTTC.

This clonotype was counted at least ten times. V is TRBV6-1 and J is TRBJ1-3, with D hard to call. This CDR3 has 14 amino acids. Germline CDR1 reads MNHNS; CDR2 reads SASEGT. V was pared by 8 bases and J by 3 bases, with 14 bases between. CDR3: CASGLSNLGNTIYF. CDR3 DNA: TGTGCCAGCGGACTGTCAAACCTTGGAAACACCATATATTTT.

This clonotype showed up many times. The J gene is TRBJ2-7, the V gene TRBV5-6; 9 bases match TRBD1. CDR1 SGHDT and CDR2 YYEEEE come from the germline V gene. The CDR3 has 14 residues. V lost 2 bases and J lost 5; bases outside the gene matches: 5. CDR3 nucleotide sequence: TGTGCCAGCAGCTTTCCGGGACAGGGTAACGAGCAGTACTTC. It codes for CASSFPGQGNEQYF.

This chain connects TRBV5-6 to TRBJ2-2, with D possibly TRBD1 on 6 matching bases. Germline V lookup: CDR1 SGHDT, CDR2 YYEEEE. V lost 2 bases and J lost 6, with 20 bases in between. This CDR3 comprises 17 residues. The CDR3 bases are TGTGCCAGCAGCTTCTCCGGCCTGGGGGCCCATTCCGGGGAGCTGTTTTTT. It specifies CASSFSGLGAHSGELFF.

As DNA, the CDR3 is TGTGCCACCAGGGACAGGGATAGCACTGAAGCTTTCTTT. Encoded protein: CATRDRDSTEAFF. The V call is TRBV24-1, the J call TRBJ1-1; TRBD1 matches at 8 bases. The length of the CDR3 is 13 residues. Germline V gives CDR1 KGHDR, CDR2 SFDVKD. J lost 4 bases, V lost 7 bases, and 4 bases had no gene match.

This clonotype was picked up many times. Mismatch with germline at one junction end may stem from a read error. V usage is TRBV5-1 and J usage is TRBJ2-1; 7 bases line up with TRBD2. Germline V gene sequence: CDR1 SGHRS, CDR2 YFSETQ. The CDR3 sequence is 15 residues long. The CDR3 DNA reads TGTGCCAGCAGTTTAGGGCTAGCGGCGTACAATGAGCAGTTCTTC. Translated: CASSLGLAAYNEQFF.

Many counts were recorded for this clonotype. This chain uses TRBV12-3 or TRBV12-4 with TRBJ1-3; 8 nucleotides agree with TRBD1. J gave up 1 base and V 4 bases, and 0 bases lay outside the gene matches. The CDR3 covers 14 residues. The CDR3 DNA follows: TGTGCCAGCAGTTGGACAGGGTCTGGAAACACCATATATTTT. Translation gives CASSWTGSGNTIYF.

This clonotype occurred many times. The chain carries TRBV20-1 and TRBJ1-3; 9 nucleotides align to TRBD1. Germline CDR1 and CDR2: DFQATT and SNEGSKA (reference sequence). The trim removed 0 bases at V and 2 bases at J, leaving 5 bases unmatched. The CDR3 runs to 16 residues. In DNA, the CDR3 is TGCAGTGCTAGAGATCCTTGGACAGGGGCTGGAAACACCATATATTTT. Translated: CSARDPWTGAGNTIYF.

This chain links TRBV18 with TRBJ2-2; no clear D gene. This CDR3 has 17 amino acids. The V and J ends lost 1 base and 1 base respectively, with 13 bases between them. CDR1 is KGHSH and CDR2 is LQKENI in the germline V gene. For the CDR3, the DNA is TGTGCCAGCTCACCACTTGTTGTTGGGGAGAACACCGGGGAGCTGTTTTTT. Protein product: CASSPLVVGENTGELFF. Using reference TRBV18 and TRBJ2-2 for the parts outside the CDR3, the full variable domain is NAGVMQNPRHLVRRRGQEARLRCSPMKGHSHVYWYRQLPEEGLKFMVYLQKENIIDESGMPKERFSAEFPKEGPSILRIQQVVRGDSAAYFCASSPLVVGENTGELFFGEGSRLTVL.

This clonotype was recorded many times. The CDR3 spells CASSVTAGSVNEQFF. In DNA form, the CDR3 reads TGTGCCAGCAGCGTAACAGCGGGGTCCGTCAATGAGCAGTTCTTC. V usage is TRBV9 and J usage is TRBJ2-1, with 7 bases that match TRBD2. Trimming took 1 base from V and 6 from J; bases not matched to a gene: 7. In germline, CDR1 is SGDLS, CDR2 YYNGEE. CDR3 size: 15 residues.

The chain joins TRBV6-5 to TRBJ1-6; D might be TRBD1 (5 bases). CDR3 length equals 16 residues. V was shortened by 5 bases and J by 8 bases, with 19 bases between the two germline ends. Germline assignment: CDR1 MNHEY and CDR2 SVGAGI. The CDR3 is CASSHDRDGRYSPLHF. CDR3 nucleotide sequence: TGTGCCAGCAGTCACGATAGGGACGGCAGGTATTCACCCCTCCACTTT.

This clonotype was counted once. This could be a read error, since a much larger clone is one nucleotide away. V usage is TRBV9 and J usage is TRBJ2-1, with unresolved D. The CDR3 is 15 amino acids. CDR1 SGDLS and CDR2 YYNGEE come from the germline V gene. V lost 4 bases and J lost 0, with 11 bases in between. The CDR3 loop is CASSPRANSYNEQFF. The CDR3 nucleotides are TGTGCCAGCAGCCCTCGGGCGAACTCCTACAATGAGCAGTTCTTC.

The chain is built from TRBV7-3 and TRBJ1-3; D is perhaps TRBD1 (5 bases). In germline, CDR1 is SGHTA, CDR2 FQGTGA. V lost 3 bases to trimming and J lost 4 bases, with 7 bases between them. The CDR3 loop spans 13 amino acids. The CDR3: CASSFSGGNTIYF. Written as DNA, the CDR3 is TGTGCCAGCAGCTTCTCAGGGGGAAACACCATATATTTT.

This clonotype was found a few times. V gene TRBV6-1 combines with J gene TRBJ1-5, with TRBD1 matching 7 bases. V shed 0 bases and J 4 bases; nucleotides not matched to a gene: 9. Germline V gene lookup returns CDR1 MNHNS and CDR2 SASEGT. The CDR3 is made up of 17 amino acids. In DNA form, the CDR3 reads TGTGCCAGCAGTGAAGCGCAGGGGGGCAGGGGTAATCAGCCCCAGCATTTT. It codes for CASSEAQGGRGNQPQHF.

The chain recombines TRBV15 with TRBJ2-3; possible D gene TRBD1, 6 bases. V shed 3 bases and J shed 6 bases, with 10 bases lying between them. The CDR3 is made up of 13 amino acids. Germline-derived CDR1 and CDR2 are LNHNV and YYDKDF (reference sequence). The CDR3 sequence: CATSSLGGDTQYF. For the CDR3, the DNA is TGTGCCACCAGCAGCTTAGGGGGTGATACGCAGTATTTT.

This clonotype showed up many times. V is TRBV4-3 and J is TRBJ2-3; 8 bases fit TRBD2. The CDR3 runs to 15 residues. Germline assignment: CDR1 LGHNA and CDR2 YSLEER. The V segment lost 3 bases and the J segment 1 base; nucleotides outside the gene matches: 3. Here the CDR3 DNA reads TGCGCCAGCAGCCAGCGGCGGGGGGGCACAGATACGCAGTATTTT. Amino acid sequence: CASSQRRGGTDTQYF.

The genes are TRBV9 and TRBJ1-2; possibly TRBD1 for D (5 bases). The CDR3 extends over 14 amino acids. Trimming shortened V by 2 bases and J by 8 bases, and 16 bases separated the two germline ends. Germline loops: CDR1 SGDLS, CDR2 YYNGEE. Written as DNA, the CDR3 is TGTGCCAGCAGCGTTGGGGCAGGCCCTCAGGGCTACACCTTC. Its translation: CASSVGAGPQGYTF.